This T cell receptor (beta chain) was retrieved from a study of metastatic and nonmetastatic thyroid tumors. This clone was recorded at least ten times. There were no patients who had received any treatment before thyroid surgery. Via MiXCR, TCRdb re-called the PCR reads. This table holds about 15,000 clones, about 23% found once. The sequencing sample was made of blood. The receptor comes from a male donor with papillary thyroid cancer or a benign thyroid nodule (not recorded which). Some clones in this sample may be carry-over from other donors' samples.

CDR3 nucleotides: TGTGCCAGCAGCCTGAATTATGGCTACACCTTC. Translated: CASSLNYGYTF. The rearrangement joins TRBV3-1 to TRBJ1-2, with no clear D. The CDR3 totals 11 residues. In germline, CDR1 is LGHDT, CDR2 YNNKEL (reference sequence). V was clipped by 4 bases and J by 5 bases, with 5 bases between them.